The TCR beta chain described here comes from a study of T-cell reconstitution after alpha-beta-depleted transplantation in children. Overall study findings and caveats: The origin of high day-60 TCRbeta diversity in some patients lay in surviving recipient T cells and thymic progenitors. T-cell numbers and diversity one year post-transplant derived largely from freshly generated T cells. In patients about two months after transplant, alpha-beta T cells reportedly arose from several hundred expanded graft clones.

Preparing the TCRbeta library involved the use of unique molecular identifiers. TCRdb redid the calling of the PCR reads with MiXCR, one entry per CDR3 protein. The sample has under 300,000 distinct CDR3 sequences, approximately 10% seen once. The CDR3 has 14 residues. Trimming removed 2 bases from V and 9 bases from J, with 14 bases in between. CDR1 and CDR2 from the germline V gene are LNHNV and YYDKDF (reference sequence). In this sample, this clonotype turned up many times. Antigen unknown. The chain recombines TRBV15 with TRBJ2-1; possibly TRBD1 for D (6 bases). The receptor was isolated from a male patient aged 2-10 years who had a stem cell transplant for chronic granulomatous disease, so the T cells may come from the graft donor. The source material was peripheral blood, sampled 180 days after TCRalphabeta/CD19-depleted stem cell transplant. CDR3 coding DNA: TGTGCCACCAGCAGATTCCAGGGGCGGCGTGAGCAGTTCTTC. This gives the protein CATSRFQGRREQFF. Together with reference TRBV15 and TRBJ2-1, the CDR3 gives the full variable domain: DAMVIQNPRYQVTQFGKPVTLSCSQTLNHNVMYWYQQKSSQAPKLLFHYYDKDFNNEADTPDNFQSRRPNTSFCFLDIRSPGLGDTAMYLCATSRFQGRREQFFGPGTRLTVL.